This TCR beta chain was identified during a study of T-cell memory formation after mild COVID-19. TCR alpha and TCR beta cDNA libraries carrying sample barcodes and UMIs were produced by 5'RACE using constant-segment primers. MiXCR was run by TCRdb on the 5' RACE reads, yielding one entry per CDR3 protein. The table records around 390,000 distinct CDR3 sequences, approximately 15% of them present only once. As regards this clonotype: No antigen is known for it.

The CDR3 sequence is 16 residues long. Germline V gene sequence: CDR1 LGHNA, CDR2 YNFKEQ. Trimming left V 1 base short and J 0 bases short, with 12 bases between. Study conclusions and caveats: Contracting clones from day 15 to 85 had balanced CD4/CD8; later expanders favoured CD4+. Clones which contracted sat mainly in CM and EM if CD4+, and in EMRA if CD8+. In pre-infection memory, a portion of responding clones appeared, which suggested that cross-reactive memory joined.

Sequencing was performed on PBMCs or a T cell subset sorted from them (not recorded which). The TCR sequence derives from a man between 18 and 35 years old who had mild COVID-19 (a few samples of this study predate the infection). Cell type and time point are not known. V gene TRBV4-2 combines with J gene TRBJ1-1; D uncertain. CDR3: CASSQATRSMNTEAFF. CDR3 DNA: TGTGCCAGCAGCCAAGCTACTAGGTCAATGAACACTGAAGCTTTCTTT.